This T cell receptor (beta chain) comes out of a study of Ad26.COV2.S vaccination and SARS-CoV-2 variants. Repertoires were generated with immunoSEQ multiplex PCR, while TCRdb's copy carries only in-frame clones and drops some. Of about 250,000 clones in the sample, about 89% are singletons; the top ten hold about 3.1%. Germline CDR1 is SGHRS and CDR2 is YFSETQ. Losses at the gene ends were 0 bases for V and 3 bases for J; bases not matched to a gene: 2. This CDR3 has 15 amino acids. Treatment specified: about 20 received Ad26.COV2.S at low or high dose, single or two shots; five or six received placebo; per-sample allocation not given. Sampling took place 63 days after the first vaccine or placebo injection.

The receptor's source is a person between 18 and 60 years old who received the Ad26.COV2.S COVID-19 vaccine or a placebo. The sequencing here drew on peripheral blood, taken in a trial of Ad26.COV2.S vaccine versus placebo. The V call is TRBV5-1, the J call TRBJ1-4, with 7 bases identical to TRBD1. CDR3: CASSLAGTANEKLFF. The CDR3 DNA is TGCGCCAGCAGCTTGGCCGGGACAGCTAATGAAAAACTGTTTTTT. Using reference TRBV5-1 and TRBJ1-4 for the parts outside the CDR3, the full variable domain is KAGVTQTPRYLIKTRGQQVTLSCSPISGHRSVSWYQQTPGQGLQFLFEYFSETQRNKGNFPGRFSGRQFSNSRSEMNVSTLELGDSALYLCASSLAGTANEKLFFGSGTQLSVL.